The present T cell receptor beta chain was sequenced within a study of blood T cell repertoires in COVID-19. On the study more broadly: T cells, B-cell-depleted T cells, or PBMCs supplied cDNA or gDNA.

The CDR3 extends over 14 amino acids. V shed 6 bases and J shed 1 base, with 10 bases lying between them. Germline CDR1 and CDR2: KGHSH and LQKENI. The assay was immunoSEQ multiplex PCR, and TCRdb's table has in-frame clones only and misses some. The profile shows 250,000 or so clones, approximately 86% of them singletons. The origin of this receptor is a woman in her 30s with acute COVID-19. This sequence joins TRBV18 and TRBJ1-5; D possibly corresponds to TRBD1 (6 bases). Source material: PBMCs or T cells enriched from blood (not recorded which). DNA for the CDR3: TGTGCCAGCTCGCAACAGGGAAGCAATCAGCCCCAGCATTTT. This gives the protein CASSQQGSNQPQHF. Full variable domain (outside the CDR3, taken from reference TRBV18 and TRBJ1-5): NAGVMQNPRHLVRRRGQEARLRCSPMKGHSHVYWYRQLPEEGLKFMVYLQKENIIDESGMPKERFSAEFPKEGPSILRIQQVVRGDSAAYFCASSQQGSNQPQHFGDGTRLSIL.